These T cell receptor beta chains were read from a single sample in a study of blood T cell repertoires in COVID-19. Here immunoSEQ multiplex PCR was the method, and the copy in TCRdb shows in-frame clones only, minus some. The sample records under 95,000 clones, about four fifths being singletons. The sequencing sample was made of peripheral blood. The receptors were gathered from a woman aged 70-85 years with acute or convalescent COVID-19. The CDR3 runs from the conserved cysteine through the conserved F or W. A D gene is named only where the DNA matches it firmly. Only part of the rows carry a size: once, few, many, or a class if the clone is expanded.

TRBV11-2	TRBJ1-1	-	-	TGTGCCAGCAGCTTAATTACTCCGTGGGCTTTCTTT	CASSLITPWAFF
TRBV27	TRBJ1-4	TRBD1	-	TGTGCCAGCAGTGCGCCATCCAGACAGGGGGCGCGCGAAAAACTGTTTTTT	CASSAPSRQGAREKLFF
TRBV29-1	TRBJ2-7	-	few	TGCAGCGTGGAACAATTTCAGGGAAACTACGAGCAGTACTTC	CSVEQFQGNYEQYF
TRBV27	TRBJ1-5	-	-	TGTGCCAGCAGTTCAACAGGCCCGACTCCCAATCAGCCCCAGCATTTT	CASSSTGPTPNQPQHF
TRBV30	TRBJ1-3	TRBD1	-	TGTGCCTGGACCACCAGCGGACAGGGGAGAAACACCATATATTTT	CAWTTSGQGRNTIYF
TRBV2	TRBJ1-2	TRBD1	-	TGTGCCAGCAGTCTACAGGGGGCCCCTGGATTAGGGGGCTACACCTTC	CASSLQGAPGLGGYTF
TRBV11-3	TRBJ1-6	TRBD1	-	TGTGCCAGCAGCACGACAGGGCTGGATTCACCCCTCCACTTT	CASSTTGLDSPLHF
TRBV11-1	TRBJ2-7	-	-	TGTGCCAGCAGCTTTCCAGGCTCCTACGAGCAGTACTTC	CASSFPGSYEQYF
TRBV6-5	TRBJ1-2	TRBD1	-	TGTGCCACCTGGTTGAGGACAGGAATCTACACCTTC	CATWLRTGIYTF
TRBV28	TRBJ2-5	-	-	TGTGCCAGCAATGTGGGCAATCAAGAGACCCAGTACTTC	CASNVGNQETQYF
TRBV9	TRBJ1-2	-	-	TGTGCCAGCAGCGTAGACAGCTCTAACTATGGCTACACCTTC	CASSVDSSNYGYTF
TRBV27	TRBJ1-2	TRBD1	-	TGTGCCAGCAGCCCCCTGGGACAGGGCTATGGCTACACCTTC	CASSPLGQGYGYTF
TRBV11-2	TRBJ1-2	-	-	TGTGCCAGCAGCTTAAGCCTAGCTAACTATGGCTACACCTTC	CASSLSLANYGYTF
TRBV28	TRBJ1-3	-	-	TGTGCCAGCATCGCAGGGTACTCTGGAAACACCATATATTTT	CASIAGYSGNTIYF
TRBV5-1	TRBJ1-4	TRBD1	-	TGCGCCAGCAGAGGACAGGGGGCTAATGAAAAACTGTTTTTT	CASRGQGANEKLFF
TRBV2	TRBJ1-1	-	-	TGTGCCAGCATCACAGAATCAGGCGGGGGCACTGAAGCTTTCTTT	CASITESGGGTEAFF
TRBV7-9	TRBJ2-5	TRBD1	few	TGTGCCAGCAGCTTAGGTGGACAGGCCGGCGAGACCCAGTACTTC	CASSLGGQAGETQYF
TRBV2	TRBJ2-3	TRBD2	-	TGTGCCAGCAGTGAATCTTATGAGCTGGCGGGAGAACAGTATTTT	CASSESYELAGEQYF
TRBV10-3	TRBJ2-7	-	-	TGTGCCATAGCAGACAGGATTGACCCTTCCTACGAGCAGTACTTC	CAIADRIDPSYEQYF
TRBV27	TRBJ1-2	TRBD1	few	TGTGCCAGCAGTCCCCCCGGGACAGCGTCCTGGGTTGGCTACACCTTC	CASSPPGTASWVGYTF
TRBV25-1	TRBJ1-2	-	-	TGTGCCAGCAGTGACAGGGGCCACGGGGATGGCTACACCTTC	CASSDRGHGDGYTF
TRBV2	TRBJ1-1	-	-	TGTGCCAGCATTGAGCTCAGGAACACTGAAGCTTTCTTT	CASIELRNTEAFF
TRBV6-5	TRBJ2-7	-	-	TGTGCCAGCAGTCGTCTGCGGGGTGGTTCCTACGAGCAGTACTTC	CASSRLRGGSYEQYF
TRBV3-1/TRBV3-2	TRBJ2-1	TRBD2	few	TGTGCCAGCAGCCAAGTTGCGGTAGCGGGGGGGCTAGGTGAGCAGTTCTTC	CASSQVAVAGGLGEQFF
TRBV2	TRBJ1-5	-	-	TGTGCCAGCAGAGGACAGCTCAATCAGCCCCAGCATTTT	CASRGQLNQPQHF
TRBV6-2/TRBV6-3	TRBJ2-5	-	-	TGTGCCAGCAGTTATTTGGCGGAGAACGAAGAGACCCAGTACTTC	CASSYLAENEETQYF
TRBV19	TRBJ2-1	TRBD2	-	TGTGCCAGTAGTACGGGGGGAAGGTTGAATGAGCAGTTCTTC	CASSTGGRLNEQFF
TRBV5-4	TRBJ2-2	TRBD2	many	TGTGCCAGCAGCCCCCCGGCGGGGGGTGGAACCGGGGAGCTGTTTTTT	CASSPPAGGGTGELFF
TRBV30	TRBJ1-1	TRBD1	once	TGTGCCTGGGGGGACAGGCAATTGGGCACTGAAGCTTTCTTT	CAWGDRQLGTEAFF
TRBV6-5	TRBJ2-7	TRBD1	-	TGTGCCAGTTCCCTTGGGACAGGGAGGAAGAACGAGCAGTACTTC	CASSLGTGRKNEQYF
TRBV5-1	TRBJ1-2	TRBD1	-	TGCGCCAGCAGCTTGGGACAGGGTGAAGGCTACACCTTC	CASSLGQGEGYTF
TRBV7-9	TRBJ2-2	TRBD2	-	TGTGCCCGACACCGACTACTAGCGGGGGATACCGGGGAGCTGTTTTTT	CARHRLLAGDTGELFF
TRBV19	TRBJ2-1	TRBD2	-	TGTGCCAGTAGCGCCGGGACTAACTACAATGAGCAGTTCTTC	CASSAGTNYNEQFF
TRBV25-1	TRBJ2-3	TRBD1	once	TGTGCCAGCAGTGAATATCCGGGACAGGGCACAGATACGCAGTATTTT	CASSEYPGQGTDTQYF
TRBV6-5	TRBJ1-2	-	-	TGTGCCAGCATGATTTCGACGGGAGCTAACTATGGCTACACCTTC	CASMISTGANYGYTF
TRBV10-2	TRBJ1-2	-	-	TGCGCCAGCAGCCAGAACTATGGCTACACCTTC	CASSQNYGYTF
TRBV7-9	TRBJ2-7	-	-	TGTGCCAGCAGCTTAGCAATGGGGGCAGGCGAGCAGTACTTC	CASSLAMGAGEQYF
TRBV2	TRBJ2-2	-	-	TGTGCCAGCAGACCTACAGGCACCGGGGAGCTGTTTTTT	CASRPTGTGELFF
TRBV6-5	TRBJ1-5	-	-	TGTGCCAGCGGTAAGGGGCGTTACCAGCCCCAGCATTTT	CASGKGRYQPQHF
TRBV30	TRBJ1-3	-	few	TGTGCCTGGAGTGGTTATCGGACAGCCTTGGGAAACACCATATATTTT	CAWSGYRTALGNTIYF
TRBV14	TRBJ1-5	-	once	TGTGCCAGCAGCCAAGGTCCGGTTCAGCCCCAGCATTTT	CASSQGPVQPQHF
TRBV14	TRBJ1-5	-	-	TGTGCCAGCAGCAAGTACACCAACCAGCCCCAGCATTTT	CASSKYTNQPQHF
TRBV20-1	TRBJ1-1	-	-	TGCAGTGCTAGTCTTCGGTGGAACACTGAAGCTTTCTTT	CSASLRWNTEAFF
TRBV21-1	TRBJ2-6	-	-	TGTGCCAGCAGCAAATCCCCTGACAAGTCCCCCTCTGGGGCCAACGTCCTGACTTTC	CASSKSPDKSPSGANVLTF
TRBV2	TRBJ1-1	TRBD1	-	TGTGCCAGCATGCCGGGACAGGGGGCCGTGGTCACTGAAGCTTTCTTT	CASMPGQGAVVTEAFF
TRBV19	TRBJ1-5	-	-	TGTGCCAGTAGGCCCCCCCTACAGGCGTATAGCAATCAGCCCCAGCATTTT	CASRPPLQAYSNQPQHF
TRBV7-9	TRBJ2-7	-	-	TGTGCCAGCAGCTTACAAGGACGGGGTGACTTC	CASSLQGRGDF
TRBV5-4	TRBJ1-5	-	once	TGTGCCAGCAGCTATTCATCCACCGCAGGGCCTAGCAATCAGCCCCAGCATTTT	CASSYSSTAGPSNQPQHF
TRBV28	TRBJ1-3	TRBD1	-	TGTGCCAGCAGTTCTCCGGGACAGTGGAGCTCCGGAAACACCATATATTTT	CASSSPGQWSSGNTIYF
TRBV12-3/TRBV12-4	TRBJ2-1	-	-	TGTGCCAGCGGTTCCTGGCACAATGAGCAGTTCTTC	CASGSWHNEQFF
TRBV21-1	TRBJ1-2	-	-	TGTGCCAGCAGGTGGAGTAGGAGGGGTTACGTAAACTATGGCTACACCTTC	CASRWSRRGYVNYGYTF
TRBV11-2	TRBJ1-3	-	-	TGTGCCAGCAGTCCTTCGGGGGAGATCTCTGGAAACACCATATATTTT	CASSPSGEISGNTIYF
TRBV28	TRBJ2-7	-	-	TGTGCCAGCAGTTTGGGAGGCAGCTCCTACGAGCAGTACTTC	CASSLGGSSYEQYF
TRBV10-1	TRBJ2-3	-	-	TGCGCCAGCAGTTCCGGACAGCTTAGCACAGATACGCAGTATTTT	CASSSGQLSTDTQYF